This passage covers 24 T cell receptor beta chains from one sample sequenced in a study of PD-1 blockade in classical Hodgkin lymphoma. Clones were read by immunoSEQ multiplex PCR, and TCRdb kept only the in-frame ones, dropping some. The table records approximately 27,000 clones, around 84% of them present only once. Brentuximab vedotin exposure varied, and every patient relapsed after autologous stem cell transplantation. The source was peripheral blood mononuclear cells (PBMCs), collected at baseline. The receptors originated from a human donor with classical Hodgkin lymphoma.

The CDR3 region has the DNA TGTGCCAGCAGCTTAGGCGAAGGTCTGGTACTCCATGAGCAGTTCTTC. This codes for CASSLGEGLVLHEQFF. The chain links TRBV7-9 to TRBJ2-1; D gene uncertain. Trimming took off 1 base at V and 8 bases at J, with 18 bases between the two ends. This CDR3 has 16 amino acids. In germline, CDR1 is SEHNR, CDR2 FQNEAQ (reference sequence).

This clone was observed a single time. CDR3 sequence: CASSLNRGPYEQYF. The CDR3, as DNA: TGTGCCAGCAGTTTGAACAGGGGGCCCTACGAGCAGTACTTC. The chain uses TRBV27 and TRBJ2-7; 9 bases match TRBD1. The germline gives CDR1 MNHEY, CDR2 SMNVEV (reference sequence). V was pared by 3 bases and J by 2 bases, with 2 bases of the junction left unmatched. The CDR3 spans 14 residues.

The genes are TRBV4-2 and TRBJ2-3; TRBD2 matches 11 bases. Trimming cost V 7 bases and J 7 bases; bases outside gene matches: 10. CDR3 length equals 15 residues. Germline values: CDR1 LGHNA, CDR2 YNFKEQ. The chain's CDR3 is CASTFSGGAGNTQYF. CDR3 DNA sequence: TGTGCCAGCACCTTTAGCGGGGGGGCCGGGAATACGCAGTATTTT.

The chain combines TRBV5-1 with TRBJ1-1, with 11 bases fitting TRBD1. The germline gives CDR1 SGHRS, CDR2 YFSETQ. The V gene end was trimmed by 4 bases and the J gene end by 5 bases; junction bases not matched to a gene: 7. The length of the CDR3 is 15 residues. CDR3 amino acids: CASSPGTGGSTEAFF. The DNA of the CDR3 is TGCGCCAGCAGCCCTGGGACAGGGGGTTCTACTGAAGCTTTCTTT.

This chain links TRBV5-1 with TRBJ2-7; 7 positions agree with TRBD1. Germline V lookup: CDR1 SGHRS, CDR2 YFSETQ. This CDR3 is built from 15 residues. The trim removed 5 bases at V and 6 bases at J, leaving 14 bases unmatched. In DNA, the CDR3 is TGCGCCAGCAGTTTATTTCCGTCACAGGGGCTCGAGCAGTACTTC. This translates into CASSLFPSQGLEQYF.

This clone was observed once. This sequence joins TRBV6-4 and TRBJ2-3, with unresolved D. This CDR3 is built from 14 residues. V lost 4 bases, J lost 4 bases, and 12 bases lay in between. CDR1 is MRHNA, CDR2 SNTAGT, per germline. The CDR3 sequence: CASSAAGSADTQYF. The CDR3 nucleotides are TGTGCCAGCAGTGCCGCAGGCTCCGCAGATACGCAGTATTTT.

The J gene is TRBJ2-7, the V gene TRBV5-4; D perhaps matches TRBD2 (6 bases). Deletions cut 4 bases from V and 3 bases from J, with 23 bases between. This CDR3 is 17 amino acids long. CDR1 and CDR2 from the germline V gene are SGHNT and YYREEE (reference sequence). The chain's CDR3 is CASSLRFGERVDYEQYF. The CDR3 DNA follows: TGTGCCAGCAGCCTACGTTTTGGTGAGCGGGTGGACTACGAGCAGTACTTC.

This CDR3 reads CASSQTSGGLNEQFF. The CDR3 region has the DNA TGTGCCAGCAGCCAGACTAGCGGGGGCTTAAATGAGCAGTTCTTC. The chain joins TRBV6-5 to TRBJ2-1, with TRBD2 identical over 12 bases. The CDR3 is made up of 15 amino acids. Germline trimming cut 6 bases from V and 7 bases from J; bases unmatched to any gene: 7. The germline V gene encodes CDR1 MNHEY and CDR2 SVGAGI.

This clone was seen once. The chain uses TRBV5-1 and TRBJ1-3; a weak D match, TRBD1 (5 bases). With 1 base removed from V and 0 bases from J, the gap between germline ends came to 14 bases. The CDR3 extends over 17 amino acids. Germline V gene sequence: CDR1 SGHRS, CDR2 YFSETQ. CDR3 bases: TGCGCCAGCAGCTTGCAGGGCGTCTCGGGCTCTGGAAACACCATATATTTT. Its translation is CASSLQGVSGSGNTIYF.

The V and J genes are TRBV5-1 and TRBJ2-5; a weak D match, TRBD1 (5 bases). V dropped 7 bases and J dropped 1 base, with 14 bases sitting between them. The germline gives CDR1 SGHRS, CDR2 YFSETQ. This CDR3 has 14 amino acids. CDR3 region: CASYNFDSQETQYF. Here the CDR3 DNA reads TGCGCCAGCTACAACTTCGACAGCCAAGAGACCCAGTACTTC.

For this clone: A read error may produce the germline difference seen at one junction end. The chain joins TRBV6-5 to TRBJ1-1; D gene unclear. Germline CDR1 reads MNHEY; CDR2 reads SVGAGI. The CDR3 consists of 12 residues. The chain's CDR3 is CTSSPRNTEAFF. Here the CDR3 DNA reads TGTACCAGCAGTCCTCGGAACACTGAAGCTTTCTTT.

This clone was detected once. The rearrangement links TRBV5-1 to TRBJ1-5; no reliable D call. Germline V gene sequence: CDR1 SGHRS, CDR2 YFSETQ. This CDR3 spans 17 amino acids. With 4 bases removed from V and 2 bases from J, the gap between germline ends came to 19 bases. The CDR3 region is CASSPGPIPVGNQPQHF. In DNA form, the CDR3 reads TGCGCCAGCAGCCCCGGACCAATACCTGTCGGCAATCAGCCCCAGCATTTT. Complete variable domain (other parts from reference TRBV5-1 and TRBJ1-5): KAGVTQTPRYLIKTRGQQVTLSCSPISGHRSVSWYQQTPGQGLQFLFEYFSETQRNKGNFPGRFSGRQFSNSRSEMNVSTLELGDSALYLCASSPGPIPVGNQPQHFGDGTRLSIL.

CDR3 protein: CAISESTRSSGGQETQYF. CDR3 nucleotides: TGTGCCATCAGTGAGTCGACGAGATCGAGCGGGGGTCAAGAGACCCAGTACTTC. The genes are TRBV10-3 and TRBJ2-5, with 8 bases lining up with TRBD2. V lost 0 bases to trimming and J lost 2 bases; unmatched junction nucleotides: 11. The CDR3 is made up of 18 amino acids. Germline V gene data show CDR1 as ENHRY and CDR2 as SYGVKD.

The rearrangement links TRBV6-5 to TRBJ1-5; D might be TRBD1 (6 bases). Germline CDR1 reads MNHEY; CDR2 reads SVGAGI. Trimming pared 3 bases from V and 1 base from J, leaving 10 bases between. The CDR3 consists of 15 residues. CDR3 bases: TGTGCCAGCAGTTATAGCAGGGGCAGCAATCAGCCCCAGCATTTT. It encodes CASSYSRGSNQPQHF.

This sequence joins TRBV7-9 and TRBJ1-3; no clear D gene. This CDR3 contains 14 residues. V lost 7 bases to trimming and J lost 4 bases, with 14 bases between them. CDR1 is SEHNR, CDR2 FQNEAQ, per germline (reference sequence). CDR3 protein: CASNIGPGGNTIYF. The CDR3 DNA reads TGTGCCAGCAACATAGGACCCGGGGGAAACACCATATATTTT.

The CDR3 DNA reads TGCGCCAGCAGCAGGGGACCCCTGGCCAAAAACATTCAGTACTTC. Translation gives CASSRGPLAKNIQYF. The J gene is TRBJ2-4, the V gene TRBV23-1; possible D gene TRBD1, 6 bases. TRBV23-1 is assigned to the ORF class and has an uncertain function. The CDR3 has 15 amino acids. V was trimmed by 6 bases and J by 1 base, leaving 13 bases between them.

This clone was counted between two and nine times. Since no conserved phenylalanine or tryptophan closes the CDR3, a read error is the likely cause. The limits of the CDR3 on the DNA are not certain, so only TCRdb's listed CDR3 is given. The CDR3 loop is CASTESRTSGRPGGYS. J is TRBJ2-3 and V is TRBV9; TRBD2 is the table's D call and was not checked against the DNA. Germline V gene lookup returns CDR1 SGDLS and CDR2 YYNGEE. With termini counted, the CDR3 has 16 amino acids.

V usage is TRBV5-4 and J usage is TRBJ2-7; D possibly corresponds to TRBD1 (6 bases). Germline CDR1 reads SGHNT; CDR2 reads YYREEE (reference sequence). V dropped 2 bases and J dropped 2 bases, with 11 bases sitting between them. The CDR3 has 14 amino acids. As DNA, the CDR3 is TGTGCCAGCAGCTTAAAGACAGGTACCTACGAGCAGTACTTC. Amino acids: CASSLKTGTYEQYF.

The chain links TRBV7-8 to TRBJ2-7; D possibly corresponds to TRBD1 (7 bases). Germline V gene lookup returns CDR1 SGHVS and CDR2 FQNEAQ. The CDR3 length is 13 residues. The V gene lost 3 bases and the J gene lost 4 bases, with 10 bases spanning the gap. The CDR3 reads CASSFQGGYEQYF. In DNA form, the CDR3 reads TGTGCCAGCAGCTTCCAGGGGGGATACGAGCAGTACTTC.

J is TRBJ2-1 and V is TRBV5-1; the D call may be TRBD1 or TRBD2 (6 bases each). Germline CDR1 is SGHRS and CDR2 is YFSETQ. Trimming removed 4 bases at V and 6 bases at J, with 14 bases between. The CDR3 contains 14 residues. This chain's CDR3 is CASSEGGLGNEQFF. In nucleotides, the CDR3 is TGCGCCAGCAGCGAGGGGGGCCTGGGCAATGAGCAGTTCTTC. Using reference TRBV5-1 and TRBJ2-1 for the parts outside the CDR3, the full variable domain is KAGVTQTPRYLIKTRGQQVTLSCSPISGHRSVSWYQQTPGQGLQFLFEYFSETQRNKGNFPGRFSGRQFSNSRSEMNVSTLELGDSALYLCASSEGGLGNEQFFGPGTRLTVL.

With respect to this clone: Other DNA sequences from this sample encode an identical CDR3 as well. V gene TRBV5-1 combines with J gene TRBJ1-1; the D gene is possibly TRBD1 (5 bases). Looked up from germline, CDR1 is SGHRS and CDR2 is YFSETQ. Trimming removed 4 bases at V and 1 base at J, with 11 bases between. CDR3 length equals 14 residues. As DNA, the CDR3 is TGCGCCAGCAGCCCGGGGACGGCGAACACTGAAGCTTTCTTT. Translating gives CASSPGTANTEAFF.

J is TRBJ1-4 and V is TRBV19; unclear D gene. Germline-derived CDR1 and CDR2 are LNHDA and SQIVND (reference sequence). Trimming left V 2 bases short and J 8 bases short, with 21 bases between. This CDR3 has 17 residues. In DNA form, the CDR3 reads TGTGCCAGTAGTATATTCATAACTGACATGACGCTCGAAAAACTGTTTTTT. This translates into CASSIFITDMTLEKLFF.

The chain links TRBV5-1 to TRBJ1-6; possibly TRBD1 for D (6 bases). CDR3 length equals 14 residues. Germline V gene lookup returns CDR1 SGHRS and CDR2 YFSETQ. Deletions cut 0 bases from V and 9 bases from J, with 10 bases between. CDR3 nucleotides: TGCGCCAGCAGCTTGGGCCAGGGGAGTTCACCCCTCCACTTT. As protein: CASSLGQGSSPLHF.

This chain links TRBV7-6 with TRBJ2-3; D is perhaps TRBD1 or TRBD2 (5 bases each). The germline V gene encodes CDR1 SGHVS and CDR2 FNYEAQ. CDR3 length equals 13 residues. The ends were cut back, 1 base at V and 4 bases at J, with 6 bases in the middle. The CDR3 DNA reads TGTGCCAGCAGCTTAGGGGGGTCAGATACGCAGTATTTT. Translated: CASSLGGSDTQYF.